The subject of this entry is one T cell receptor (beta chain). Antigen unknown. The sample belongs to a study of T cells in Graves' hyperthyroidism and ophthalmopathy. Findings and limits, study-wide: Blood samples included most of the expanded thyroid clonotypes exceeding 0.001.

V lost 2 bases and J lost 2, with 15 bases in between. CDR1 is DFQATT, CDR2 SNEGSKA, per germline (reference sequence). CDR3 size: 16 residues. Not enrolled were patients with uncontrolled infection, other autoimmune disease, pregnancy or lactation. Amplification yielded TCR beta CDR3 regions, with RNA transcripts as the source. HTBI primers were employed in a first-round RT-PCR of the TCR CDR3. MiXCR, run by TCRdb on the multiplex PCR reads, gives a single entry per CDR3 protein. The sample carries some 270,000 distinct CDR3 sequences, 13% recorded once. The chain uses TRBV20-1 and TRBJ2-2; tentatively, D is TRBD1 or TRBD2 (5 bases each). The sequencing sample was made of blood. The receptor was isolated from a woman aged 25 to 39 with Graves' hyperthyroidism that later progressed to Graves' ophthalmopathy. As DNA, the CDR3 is TGCAGTGCTAGAAGGCCAGGGAGAAGTAACACCGGGGAGCTGTTTTTT. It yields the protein CSARRPGRSNTGELFF.